Shown below are 5 T cell receptor beta chains from a single sample sequenced in a study of T cell responses to AZD1222 COVID-19 vaccine. Data came from immunoSEQ multiplex PCR; TCRdb stores just in-frame clones and leaves some out. The sample records about 120,000 clones, around nine tenths being singletons. Here the sequenced sample was peripheral blood, taken on day 0 of AZD1222 vaccination. The receptors come from an adult in good health.

The chain recombines TRBV18 with TRBJ2-7; D gene unclear. Trimming took 8 bases from V and 0 from J, leaving 5 bases between them. The CDR3 contains 11 residues. Germline V CDR1 and CDR2: KGHSH, LQKENI. The CDR3 nucleotides read TGTGCCAGCGGCAGCTCCTACGAGCAGTACTTC. Residues: CASGSSYEQYF.

The V and J genes are TRBV2 and TRBJ2-3; tentatively, D is TRBD2 (5 bases). CDR1 and CDR2 from the germline V gene are SNHLY and FYNNEI. V dropped 7 bases and J dropped 3 bases, with 14 bases sitting between them. This CDR3 has 14 amino acids. The DNA for the CDR3 is TGTGCCAGCATTAGGGAGAGCGGAACAGATACGCAGTATTTT. Its translation: CASIRESGTDTQYF.

This clone was seen only a few times. The rearrangement links TRBV18 to TRBJ2-2, with D perhaps TRBD1 or TRBD2 (5 bases each). Germline lookup yields CDR1 KGHSH and CDR2 LQKENI. The CDR3 consists of 15 residues. Trimming cost V 2 bases and J 6 bases, with 13 bases left between them. Here the CDR3 DNA reads TGTGCCAGCTCACCAGTGGGGGAGAGGTCCGGGGAGCTGTTTTTT. It encodes CASSPVGERSGELFF.

This rearrangement joins TRBV7-2 to TRBJ1-5; possible D gene TRBD1, 5 bases. CDR3 length equals 12 residues. The germline V gene encodes CDR1 SGHTA and CDR2 FQGNSA. Trimming took off 8 bases at V and 9 bases at J, with 14 bases between the two ends. CDR3 nucleotide sequence: TGTGCCAGCGGGGACCGGGGCGGGCCCCAGCATTTT. Its translation is CASGDRGGPQHF.

The rearrangement uses TRBV6-5 and TRBJ2-5; D may correspond to TRBD1 or TRBD2 (5 bases each). Trimming stripped 4 bases from V and 5 bases from J, with 17 bases between. The CDR3 runs 15 residues. Germline V gene data show CDR1 as MNHEY and CDR2 as SVGAGI. The CDR3 protein is CASSLYQGRGETQYF. In DNA, the CDR3 is TGTGCCAGCAGTTTATATCAGGGACGAGGGGAGACCCAGTACTTC.